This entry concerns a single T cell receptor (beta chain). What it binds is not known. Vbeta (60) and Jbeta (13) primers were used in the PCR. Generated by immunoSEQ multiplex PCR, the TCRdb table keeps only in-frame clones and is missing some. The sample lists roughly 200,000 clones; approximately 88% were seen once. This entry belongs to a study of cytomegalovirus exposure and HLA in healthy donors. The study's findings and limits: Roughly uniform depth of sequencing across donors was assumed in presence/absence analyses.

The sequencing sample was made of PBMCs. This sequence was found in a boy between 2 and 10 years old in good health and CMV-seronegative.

CDR3 residues: CASSHGRGGSYNEQFF. The DNA of the CDR3 is TGCGCCAGCAGCCACGGGAGGGGTGGCTCCTACAATGAGCAGTTCTTC. The chain is built from TRBV4-1 and TRBJ2-1; 8 nucleotides align to TRBD2. Losses at the gene ends were 3 bases for V and 0 bases for J; bases not matched to a gene: 4. The CDR3 covers 16 residues. Germline loops: CDR1 MGHRA, CDR2 YSYEKL.